This TCR beta chain stems from a study of Graves' ophthalmopathy and Graves' hyperthyroidism. In the study overall: Blood was drawn at initial diagnosis, before any treatment. The study, taken as a whole, reports: A model of 13 signatures distinguished ophthalmopathy from stable hyperthyroidism at about 86% sensitivity and 81.08% specificity.

Amplification targeted the TCR beta CDR3 regions, with RNA transcripts as the source material. First-round RT-PCR with HTBI primers preceded a second-round multiplex PCR. TCRdb re-derived calls from the multiplex PCR reads in MiXCR, one entry per CDR3 protein. The data show 450,000 or so distinct CDR3 sequences, with around 15% seen just once and 8% to 10% held by the top ten. After removal of 1 base from V and 3 bases from J, the junction contained 9 bases not matched to a gene. The CDR3 loop spans 18 amino acids. The germline V gene encodes CDR1 LGHNT and CDR2 FRNRAP. This clonotype appeared many times. The antigen remains unidentified.

This clonotype was sampled from a woman aged 30 to 39 with Graves' ophthalmopathy. The sample consisted of blood. The gene calls are TRBV12-5 and TRBJ1-5, with 10 bases aligning to TRBD1. In DNA form, the CDR3 reads TGTGCTAGTGGTTTGGCCGCTTCTGGGACAGGGGCCAATCAGCCCCAGCATTTT. The encoded protein is CASGLAASGTGANQPQHF.